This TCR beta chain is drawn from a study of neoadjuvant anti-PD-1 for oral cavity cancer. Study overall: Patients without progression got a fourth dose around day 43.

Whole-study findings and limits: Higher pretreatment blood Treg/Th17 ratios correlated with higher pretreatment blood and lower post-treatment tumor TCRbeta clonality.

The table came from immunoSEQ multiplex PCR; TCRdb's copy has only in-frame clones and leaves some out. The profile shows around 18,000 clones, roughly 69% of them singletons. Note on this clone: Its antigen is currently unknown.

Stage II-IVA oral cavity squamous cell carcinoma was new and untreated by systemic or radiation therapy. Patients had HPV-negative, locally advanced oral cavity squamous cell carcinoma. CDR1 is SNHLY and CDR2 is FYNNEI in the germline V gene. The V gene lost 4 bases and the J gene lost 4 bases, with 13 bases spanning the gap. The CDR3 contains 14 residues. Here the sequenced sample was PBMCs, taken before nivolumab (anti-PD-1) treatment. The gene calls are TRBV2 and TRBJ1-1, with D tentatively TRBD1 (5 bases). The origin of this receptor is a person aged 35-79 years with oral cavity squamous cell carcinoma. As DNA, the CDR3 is TGTGCCAGCAGTGTCCAGGGTTTGTCCACTGAAGCTTTCTTT. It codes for CASSVQGLSTEAFF.